Listed below are T cell receptor beta chains from one sample, sequenced in a study of regulatory T cells in long-lasting Graves disease. TCRdb passed the multiplex PCR reads through MiXCR, listing each CDR3 protein once. The sample includes roughly 430,000 distinct CDR3 sequences, approximately 16% of them seen just once. The sample also formed part of further work on T cells in Graves' hyperthyroidism and ophthalmopathy.

Sequences were derived from peripheral blood mononuclear cells (PBMCs), sampled at new diagnosis, from a patient treated with antithyroid drugs. These receptors originate from a woman aged 30 to 39 with Graves disease. Both conserved end residues are part of each CDR3. The D gene is left open where the match is weak. Clone size is given for some rows only: seen once, a few or many times, or a class if the clone is expanded.

clone size,D gene,J gene,V gene,CDR3 DNA,CDR3 protein
-,-,TRBJ2-7,TRBV7-9,TGTGTCAGCAGCTTAGCGCTCACAGGCCTATCGAGCTCCTACGAGCAGTACTTC,CVSSLALTGLSSSYEQYF
few,-,TRBJ1-5,TRBV6-1,TGTGCCAGCACGACCAGCCCCCGGACCCCCAATCAGCCCCAGCATTTT,CASTTSPRTPNQPQHF
many,TRBD2,TRBJ2-7,TRBV29-1,TGCAGCGTTGAAGAGCGGGAGGGCCTCGAGCAGTACTTC,CSVEEREGLEQYF
-,-,TRBJ1-5,TRBV18,TGTGCCAGCTCCCCCCGGGGCAGGGGATCTCAGCCCCAGCATTTT,CASSPRGRGSQPQHF
-,TRBD1,TRBJ2-1,TRBV7-8,TGTGCCAGCAGCGAACCGGGACAGGGATACAATGAGCAGTTCTTC,CASSEPGQGYNEQFF
many,TRBD1,TRBJ2-7,TRBV6-5,TGTGCCAGCAGTTCCCCGGGACAGGGGTGGTACGAGCAGTACTTC,CASSSPGQGWYEQYF
many,-,TRBJ2-3,TRBV5-1,TGCGCCAGCAGCTCCGGGACGCCGGCGGATACGCAGTATTTT,CASSSGTPADTQYF
few,-,TRBJ1-5,TRBV6-5,TGTGCCAGCAGTTACTCGTATGGGGGACTGAACAATCAGCCCCAGCATTTT,CASSYSYGGLNNQPQHF
many,-,TRBJ1-6,TRBV3-1,TGTGCCAGCAGTGGGGGGGGATCACCCCTCCACTTT,CASSGGGSPLHF
many,-,TRBJ2-7,TRBV20-1,TGCAGTGCTCGACCGAGCCCCTACGAGCAGTACTTC,CSARPSPYEQYF
-,TRBD1,TRBJ2-7,TRBV7-8,TGTGCCAGTACCTTGCGTCCTGGGACAGGGCCCTCTGAGGGAGACTACGAGCAGTACTTC,CASTLRPGTGPSEGDYEQYF
many,-,TRBJ1-2,TRBV28,TGTGCCAGCAGTTCACAGGATGGCTATGGCTACACCTTC,CASSSQDGYGYTF
-,TRBD2,TRBJ2-7,TRBV28,TGTGCCAGCAGTCCGCCTAGCGGGATCTACGAGCAGTACTTC,CASSPPSGIYEQYF
few,TRBD2,TRBJ2-5,TRBV5-1,TGCGCCAGCAGCACGGGACTAGCGGTAGCCGGAGAGGCCCAGTACTTC,CASSTGLAVAGEAQYF
few,-,TRBJ2-5,TRBV6-2/TRBV6-3,TGTGCCACATGGACAGAAGAGACCCAGTACTTC,CATWTEETQYF
-,-,TRBJ2-5,TRBV3-1,TGCGCCAGCAGCCCCGACCCGCTATCGAGCCAAGAGACCCAGTACTTC,CASSPDPLSSQETQYF
many,TRBD2,TRBJ2-5,TRBV10-3,TGTGCCATCAGTGAAAGGACTAGCGGGAGTGAGACCCAGTACTTC,CAISERTSGSETQYF
-,-,TRBJ2-3,TRBV5-1,TGCGCCAGCGGATCCGGGACGCCCACGGATACGCAGTATTTT,CASGSGTPTDTQYF
-,-,TRBJ2-5,TRBV5-4,TGTGCCAGCAGCTTGGTGGGGTCCGAGACCCAGTACTTC,CASSLVGSETQYF
few,TRBD1,TRBJ2-4,TRBV19,TGTGCCAGTAGTATTTCCGACAGGGGTCCCAAAAACATTCAGTACTTC,CASSISDRGPKNIQYF
few,-,TRBJ1-5,TRBV10-3,TGTGCCATCAGCCCTATGCTACAGGTCTCGGGCAATCAGCCCCAGCATTTT,CAISPMLQVSGNQPQHF
-,TRBD1,TRBJ2-1,TRBV10-3,TGTGCCATCAGTGACGAGGGACAGAATGAGCAGTTCTTC,CAISDEGQNEQFF
many,TRBD1,TRBJ2-7,TRBV6-1,TGTGCCAGCAGTGAGGATGGGACAGTATCCTACGAGCAGTACTTC,CASSEDGTVSYEQYF
many,TRBD1,TRBJ1-1,TRBV6-2/TRBV6-3,TGTGCCAGCAGTTACATTGACAGGGGGAACACTGAAGCCTTCTTT,CASSYIDRGNTEAFF
many,-,TRBJ1-5,TRBV28,TGTGCCAGCAGTGTGGCAGGGAATAGCAATCAGCCCCAGCATTTT,CASSVAGNSNQPQHF
many,TRBD2,TRBJ2-3,TRBV5-1,TGCGCCAGCAGCTTCTGGACTAGCGGGAGCCCCACAGATACGCAGTATTTT,CASSFWTSGSPTDTQYF
many,-,TRBJ1-1,TRBV5-1,TGTGCCAGCAGCCCCAATATGAACACTGAAGCTTTCTTT,CASSPNMNTEAFF
few,TRBD1,TRBJ2-1,TRBV24-1,TGTGCCACCAGTGATACTCACGGGACAGAAACTTTCAATGAGCAGTTCTTC,CATSDTHGTETFNEQFF
many,-,TRBJ2-1,TRBV6-1,TGTGCCAGCAGTGACGGAGGGGTCTTCGATGAGCAGTTCTTC,CASSDGGVFDEQFF
few,-,TRBJ1-5,TRBV24-1,TGTGCCACCAGTGAGCCCGGGCCCAATCAGCCCCAGCATTTT,CATSEPGPNQPQHF
-,TRBD1,TRBJ1-1,TRBV20-1,TGCAGTGCTCCCGCGCGACAGGGATTAATGAACACTGAAGCTTTCTTT,CSAPARQGLMNTEAFF
many,TRBD2,TRBJ2-3,TRBV15,TGTGCCACCAGCAGAGATAGGTGGAAGCGGGGACCCACAGATACGCAGTATTTT,CATSRDRWKRGPTDTQYF
many,TRBD1,TRBJ1-1,TRBV12-3/TRBV12-4,TGTGCCAGCAGTTTAGGGGACAGGGTCACTGAAGCTTTCTTT,CASSLGDRVTEAFF
-,-,TRBJ1-1,TRBV20-1,TGCAGTGCTAGAGATTTGACTGAAGCTTTCTTT,CSARDLTEAFF
many,-,TRBJ2-5,TRBV11-2,TGTGCCAGCAGCCCACACCCGGAAGAGACCCAGTACTTC,CASSPHPEETQYF
many,TRBD1,TRBJ1-2,TRBV4-1,TGCGCCAGCAGCCAAGTTGGCCGGGACAGGGTTTCCTATGGCTACACCTTC,CASSQVGRDRVSYGYTF
many,-,TRBJ2-2,TRBV7-9,TGTGCCAGCAGCTTAGCCCCCGGGGAGCTGTTTTTT,CASSLAPGELFF
-,-,TRBJ2-7,TRBV6-1,TGTGCCAGCACCAGGACAGACAGCTCCTACGAGCAGTACTTC,CASTRTDSSYEQYF
-,TRBD2,TRBJ2-1,TRBV20-1,TGCAGTGCTAGAGGTCCGGGACTAGGGTGGAATGAGCAGTTCTTC,CSARGPGLGWNEQFF
-,-,TRBJ2-1,TRBV2,TGTGCCAGCCAGGAGGGGACTGATACCTACAATGAGCAGTTCTTC,CASQEGTDTYNEQFF
few,TRBD2,TRBJ2-7,TRBV7-8,TGTGCCAGCAGCTTCCGACTAGCCCGATTATACGAGCAGTACTTC,CASSFRLARLYEQYF
few,-,TRBJ1-1,TRBV4-1,TGCGCCAGCAGCCAAGCCAGATTGCCAACCGGACGTAACATGAACACTGAAGCTTTCTTT,CASSQARLPTGRNMNTEAFF
-,-,TRBJ2-5,TRBV6-2/TRBV6-3,TGTGCCAGCAGTAAGATGGAGACCCAGTACTTC,CASSKMETQYF
-,-,TRBJ1-4,TRBV7-2,TGTGCCAGCAGCCGGGAGGGCGGCAGGAATGAAAAACTGTTTTTT,CASSREGGRNEKLFF
few,-,TRBJ2-7,TRBV28,TGTGCCAACAACCCCCCGTGGGAAAGCTACGAGCAGTACTTC,CANNPPWESYEQYF
many,TRBD2,TRBJ2-7,TRBV3-1,TGTGCCAGCAGCCGCGGCGGGGGTCCCTACGAGCAGTACTTC,CASSRGGGPYEQYF
few,-,TRBJ2-7,TRBV18,TGTGCCAGCTCACCGGTAGGGGTCTACGAGCAGTACTTC,CASSPVGVYEQYF
few,-,TRBJ2-7,TRBV10-2,TGCGCCAGCAGGTGGGCGGGTAACAGCGAGCAGTACTTC,CASRWAGNSEQYF
-,-,TRBJ2-4,TRBV4-1,TGCGCCAGCAGCCAAGGGTTTCCGGAGTTGGGCAAAAACATTCAGTACTTC,CASSQGFPELGKNIQYF
many,-,TRBJ2-7,TRBV12-3/TRBV12-4,TGTGCCAGCAGTTTTGGGGATCCCAGGGACGAGCAGTACTTC,CASSFGDPRDEQYF
many,TRBD1,TRBJ2-7,TRBV28,TGTGCCAGCAGTCCTCCCTTCCGAACAGGGGGCGGCTCCTACGAGCAGTACTTC,CASSPPFRTGGGSYEQYF
many,TRBD1,TRBJ1-1,TRBV18,TGTGCCAGCTCACGCCGAGGGGGCCAGAACACTGAAGCTTTCTTT,CASSRRGGQNTEAFF